This is a list of T cell receptor beta chains from one sample in a study of T cells after yellow fever vaccination. TCRdb reanalysed the 5' RACE reads using MiXCR and keeps one entry per CDR3 protein. The sample shows roughly 520,000 distinct CDR3 sequences, 21% of them seen only once. The starting material was PBMCs, obtained 20 to 25 days after the first yellow fever vaccination. The source is a man between 18 and 35 years old who received the YFV17D yellow fever vaccine. Both conserved end residues are part of each CDR3. The D gene is left open where the match is weak. The listing skips clone size in some rows; elsewhere it reads once, few, many or a size class.

few	TRBD1	TRBV29-1	13	TRBJ1-4	TGCAGCGCCAACAGGGGCGCTGGGGAAAAACTGTTTTTT	CSANRGAGEKLFF
once	NA	TRBV25-1	15	TRBJ1-4	TGTGCCAGCAGTGACCTCCCGGGTCGTAATGAAAAACTGTTTTTT	CASSDLPGRNEKLFF
few	NA	TRBV5-1	15	TRBJ1-1	TGCGCCAGCAGCTTGGACCTCAGGAGGCGGGCTGAAGCTTTCTTT	CASSLDLRRRAEAFF
NA	TRBD1	TRBV28	15	TRBJ1-5	TGTGCCAGCAGTTCCGACCCGGGACAGGGTGAGCCCCAGCATTTT	CASSSDPGQGEPQHF
once	TRBD1	TRBV23-1	19	TRBJ2-1	TGCGCCAGCAGTCACATTCCGGGACAGGGGACCCTCTCCTACAATGAGCAGTTCTTC	CASSHIPGQGTLSYNEQFF
NA	TRBD2	TRBV5-1	16	TRBJ2-3	TGCGCCAGCAGCCCCGGGACTAGCGGGACCACAGATACGCAGTATTTT	CASSPGTSGTTDTQYF
few	TRBD1	TRBV5-1	14	TRBJ1-1	TGCGCCAGCAGCTTTTTAGGGGGCGGCACTGAAGCTTTCTTT	CASSFLGGGTEAFF
NA	NA	TRBV6-5	11	TRBJ2-5	TGTGCCACCCAGGGAGCCGAGACCCAGTACTTC	CATQGAETQYF
NA	NA	TRBV7-9	15	TRBJ2-5	TGTGCCAGCAGCTTATCAAAGGCCCAAAAAGAGACCCAGTACTTC	CASSLSKAQKETQYF
NA	NA	TRBV14	17	TRBJ2-1	TGTGCCAGCAGCGCCCGAGCCGCTAGCTACTCCTACAATGAGCAGTTCTTC	CASSARAASYSYNEQFF
few	NA	TRBV6-5	14	TRBJ1-5	TGTGCCAGCAGTTACAAGGGATACAATCAGCCCCAGCATTTT	CASSYKGYNQPQHF
few	NA	TRBV12-3/TRBV12-4	13	TRBJ2-3	TGTGCCAGCAGAACAGGGGGGGGGCTTACGCAGTATTTT	CASRTGGGLTQYF
few	NA	TRBV19	14	TRBJ1-6	TGTGCCAGTAGTACCTCAGGGGTTAATTCACCCCTCCACTTT	CASSTSGVNSPLHF
many	NA	TRBV7-8	16	TRBJ1-4	TGTGCCAGCAGCTTAACCCGGTACGGCCATAATGAAAAACTGTTTTTT	CASSLTRYGHNEKLFF
few	NA	TRBV2	13	TRBJ2-2	TGTGCTTCGGGGGCCACGAACACCGGGGAGCTGTTTTTT	CASGATNTGELFF
many	TRBD1	TRBV12-3/TRBV12-4	16	TRBJ2-1	TGTGCCAGCAGCCAACTCGGGACAGGGCCCTACAATGAGCAGTTCTTC	CASSQLGTGPYNEQFF
NA	NA	TRBV2	13	TRBJ1-4	TGTGCCAGCAGCGAACTGTGGAAGGAAAAACTGTTTTTT	CASSELWKEKLFF
few	NA	TRBV20-1	12	TRBJ2-3	TGCAGTGCTAGACTGAGCACAGATACGCAGTATTTT	CSARLSTDTQYF
NA	TRBD2	TRBV9	15	TRBJ2-2	TGTGCCAGCAGCGTACAAGCGGGGGCCACCGGGGAGCTGTTTTTT	CASSVQAGATGELFF
many	NA	TRBV9	13	TRBJ2-3	TGTGCCAGCAGGGGGGAGGGCACAGATACGCAGTATTTT	CASRGEGTDTQYF
NA	NA	TRBV20-1	16	TRBJ2-3	TGCAGTGCTCGGATACCGACAGGTTCTAGCACAGATACGCAGTATTTT	CSARIPTGSSTDTQYF
few	NA	TRBV12-3/TRBV12-4	11	TRBJ1-6	TGTGCCAGCAGCTCTTCGGGGAGCCTCCACTTT	CASSSSGSLHF
few	TRBD1	TRBV4-2	13	TRBJ1-6	TGTGCCAGCAGATGGCAGGGGGCCTCACCCCTCCACTTT	CASRWQGASPLHF
NA	TRBD2	TRBV13	17	TRBJ2-3	TGTGCCAGCAGCCCCGAGGGGAGCGGGGGGCCGGCAGATACGCAGTATTTT	CASSPEGSGGPADTQYF
NA	NA	TRBV4-1	16	TRBJ1-6	TGCGCCAGCAGCCAAGAATACGGTCTCCCCCAATCACCCCTCCACTTT	CASSQEYGLPQSPLHF
NA	NA	TRBV21-1	14	TRBJ1-5	TGTGCCAGCAGTGAAGGGCGACTCAATCAGCCCCAGCATTTT	CASSEGRLNQPQHF
few	NA	TRBV28	12	TRBJ2-1	TGTGCCAGCGGGGAGTTGAACAATGAGCAGTTCTTC	CASGELNNEQFF
NA	NA	TRBV29-1	14	TRBJ2-3	TGCAGCGCCGTAAACGGGGGGCGAGCAGATACGCAGTATTTT	CSAVNGGRADTQYF
NA	NA	TRBV18	15	TRBJ1-4	TGTGCCAGCTCCCCGGCGGGGGTCCCTAATGAAAAACTGTTTTTT	CASSPAGVPNEKLFF
few	NA	TRBV4-2	14	TRBJ1-1	TGTGCCAGCAGCCCGAACGGGGGCCCGGGTGAAGCTTTCTTT	CASSPNGGPGEAFF
NA	NA	TRBV7-2	14	TRBJ2-1	TGTGCCAGCAGCTTAGCTGCAGGGACATATGAGCAGTTCTTC	CASSLAAGTYEQFF
NA	NA	TRBV12-3/TRBV12-4	15	TRBJ2-3	TGTGCCAGCAGTTTTTCGGACGCCCAGTCAGATACGCAGTATTTT	CASSFSDAQSDTQYF
NA	TRBD1	TRBV5-5	13	TRBJ2-7	TGTGCCAGCACCTGGACAGGGTCCTACGAGCAGTACTTC	CASTWTGSYEQYF
few	TRBD1	TRBV12-3/TRBV12-4	13	TRBJ2-7	TGTGCCAGCCAGGACAGGACGACCTACGAGCAGTACTTC	CASQDRTTYEQYF
NA	TRBD2	TRBV7-6	17	TRBJ2-1	TGTGCCAGCAGCCTTGCGTTGGTTAGCGGGGTCTACAATGAGCAGTTCTTC	CASSLALVSGVYNEQFF
once	TRBD1	TRBV7-9	16	TRBJ2-3	TGTGCCAGCAGCTTCGACTGGGACAGCGTTCCAGATACGCAGTATTTT	CASSFDWDSVPDTQYF
few	NA	TRBV29-1	13	TRBJ2-5	TGCAGCGCCAGTATACAGGCGCAAGAGACCCAGTACTTC	CSASIQAQETQYF
few	NA	TRBV9	14	TRBJ2-7	TGTGCCAGCAGCCAAGGGGACCACCACTACGAGCAGTACTTC	CASSQGDHHYEQYF
many	NA	TRBV16	15	TRBJ1-5	TGTGCCAGCAGCCAATCGGGGGGGAGCAATCAGCCCCAGCATTTT	CASSQSGGSNQPQHF
few	TRBD1	TRBV7-8	18	TRBJ1-5	TGTGCCAGCAGCTTAGCTTCCTCGACAGGGATGGGCAATCAGCCCCAGCATTTT	CASSLASSTGMGNQPQHF
few	NA	TRBV6-1	12	TRBJ1-2	TGTGCCAGCAGTGCCGGGAGCTATGGCTACACCTTC	CASSAGSYGYTF
NA	TRBD2	TRBV5-1	15	TRBJ2-7	TGCGCCAGCAGCCGGAGGACTAGTGGTAACTACGAGCAGTACTTC	CASSRRTSGNYEQYF
NA	NA	TRBV12-3/TRBV12-4	12	TRBJ2-4	TGTGCCAGCAGTTTTCCCCAGGGCATTCAGTACTTC	CASSFPQGIQYF
few	NA	TRBV6-4	14	TRBJ2-2	TGTGCCAGCAGTGAACAGGCCTACACCGGGGAGCTGTTTTTT	CASSEQAYTGELFF
few	TRBD1	TRBV3-1	15	TRBJ2-2	TGTGCCAGCAGCCACACCGGACAGGGCCAGTGGGAGCTGTTTTTT	CASSHTGQGQWELFF
few	TRBD1	TRBV5-1	13	TRBJ2-7	TGCGCCAGCAGCATGGGACAGCCGAACGAGCAGTACTTC	CASSMGQPNEQYF
few	NA	TRBV12-3/TRBV12-4	13	TRBJ2-7	TGTGCCAGCAGTACAGGTTACTCCTACGAGCAGTACTTC	CASSTGYSYEQYF
NA	NA	TRBV4-1	11	TRBJ1-1	TGCGCCAGCGGTAGGGACACTGAAGCTTTCTTT	CASGRDTEAFF
NA	TRBD2	TRBV6-2/TRBV6-3	15	TRBJ2-3	TGTGCCAGCACCGGGACTAGCGGGGCTGGGGGGACGCAGTATTTT	CASTGTSGAGGTQYF
few	NA	TRBV20-1	14	TRBJ1-1	TGCAGTGCTAGAGATCGGCTGGGGTACACTGAAGCTTTCTTT	CSARDRLGYTEAFF
NA	TRBD2	TRBV11-1	17	TRBJ2-3	TGTGCCAGCAGCCCACGGCGGGCTAGCGGGGGGGCGGATACGCAGTATTTT	CASSPRRASGGADTQYF
NA	NA	TRBV6-2/TRBV6-3	16	TRBJ2-1	TGTGCCAGCAGGTCCGAAGGACGGGAGAACTACAATGAGCAGTTCTTC	CASRSEGRENYNEQFF
NA	TRBD1	TRBV4-3	18	TRBJ2-2	TGCGCCAGCAGCCAAGATCAATTCGGACAGGGCGACACCGGGGAGCTGTTTTTT	CASSQDQFGQGDTGELFF